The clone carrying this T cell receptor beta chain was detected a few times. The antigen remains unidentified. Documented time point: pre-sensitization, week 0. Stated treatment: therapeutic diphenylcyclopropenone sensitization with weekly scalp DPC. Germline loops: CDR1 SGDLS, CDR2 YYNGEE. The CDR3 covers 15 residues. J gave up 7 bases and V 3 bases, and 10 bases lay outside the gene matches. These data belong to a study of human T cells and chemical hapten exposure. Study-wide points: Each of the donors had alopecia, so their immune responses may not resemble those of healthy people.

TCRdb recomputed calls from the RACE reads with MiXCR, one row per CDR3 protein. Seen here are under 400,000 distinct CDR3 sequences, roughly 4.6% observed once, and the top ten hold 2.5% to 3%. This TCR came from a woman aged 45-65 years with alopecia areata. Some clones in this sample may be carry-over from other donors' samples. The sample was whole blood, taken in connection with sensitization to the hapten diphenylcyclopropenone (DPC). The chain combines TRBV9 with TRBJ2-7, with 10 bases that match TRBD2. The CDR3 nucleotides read TGTGCCAGCAGCGCTAGCGGGAGCCCCTCACGGGAGCAGTACTTC. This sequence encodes CASSASGSPSREQYF.